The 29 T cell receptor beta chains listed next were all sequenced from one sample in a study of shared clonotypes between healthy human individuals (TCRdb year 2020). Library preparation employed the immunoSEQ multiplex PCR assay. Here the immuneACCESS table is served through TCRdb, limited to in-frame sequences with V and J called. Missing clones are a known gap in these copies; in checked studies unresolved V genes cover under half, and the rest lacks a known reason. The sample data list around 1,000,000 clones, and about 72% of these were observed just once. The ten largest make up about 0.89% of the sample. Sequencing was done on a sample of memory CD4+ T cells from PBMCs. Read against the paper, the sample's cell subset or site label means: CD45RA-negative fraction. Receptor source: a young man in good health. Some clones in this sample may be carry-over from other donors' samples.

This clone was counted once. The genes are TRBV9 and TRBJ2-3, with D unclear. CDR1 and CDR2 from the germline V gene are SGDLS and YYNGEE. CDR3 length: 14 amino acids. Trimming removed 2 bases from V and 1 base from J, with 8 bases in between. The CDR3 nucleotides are TGTGCCAGCAGCGTCCAGCCCCGCACAGATACGCAGTATTTT. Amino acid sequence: CASSVQPRTDTQYF.

The CDR3 nucleotides are TGTGCCAGCAGTAAAGGACAGACCCAGCTCACCGGGGAGCTGTTTTTT. This gives the protein CASSKGQTQLTGELFF. The chain has TRBV2 and TRBJ2-2; TRBD1 is a possible D gene (6 bases). This CDR3 spans 16 amino acids. CDR1 is SNHLY, CDR2 FYNNEI, per germline. The V gene lost 5 bases and the J gene lost 4 bases, with 17 bases spanning the gap.

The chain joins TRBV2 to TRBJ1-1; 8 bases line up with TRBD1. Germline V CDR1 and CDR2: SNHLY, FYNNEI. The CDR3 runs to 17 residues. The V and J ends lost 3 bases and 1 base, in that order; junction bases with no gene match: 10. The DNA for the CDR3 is TGTGCCAGCAGTGATCAGGGCAGGGGGCCTGGGAACACTGAAGCTTTCTTT. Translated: CASSDQGRGPGNTEAFF. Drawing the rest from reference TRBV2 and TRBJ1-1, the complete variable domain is EPEVTQTPSHQVTQMGQEVILRCVPISNHLYFYWYRQILGQKVEFLVSFYNNEISEKSEIFDDQFSVERPDGSNFTLKIRSTKLEDSAMYFCASSDQGRGPGNTEAFFGQGTRLTVV.

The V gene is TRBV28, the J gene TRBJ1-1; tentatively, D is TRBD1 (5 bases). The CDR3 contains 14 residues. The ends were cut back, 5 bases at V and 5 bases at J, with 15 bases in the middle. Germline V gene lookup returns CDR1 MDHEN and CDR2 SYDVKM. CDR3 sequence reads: CASSRGSTGTEAFF. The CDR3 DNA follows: TGTGCCAGCAGTAGAGGGTCAACAGGAACTGAAGCTTTCTTT.

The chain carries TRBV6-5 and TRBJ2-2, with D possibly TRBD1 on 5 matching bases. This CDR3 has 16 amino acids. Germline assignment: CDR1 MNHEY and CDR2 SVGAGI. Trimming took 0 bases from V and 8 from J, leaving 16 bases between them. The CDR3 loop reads CASSYSGAAAGGELFF. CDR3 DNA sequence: TGTGCCAGCAGTTACTCTGGGGCTGCCGCTGGGGGGGAGCTGTTTTTT.

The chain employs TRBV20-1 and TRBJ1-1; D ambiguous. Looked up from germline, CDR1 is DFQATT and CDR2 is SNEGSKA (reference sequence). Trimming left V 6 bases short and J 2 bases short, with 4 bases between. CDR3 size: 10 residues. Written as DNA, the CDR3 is TGCAGTGCCACAAACACTGAAGCTTTCTTT. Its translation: CSATNTEAFF.

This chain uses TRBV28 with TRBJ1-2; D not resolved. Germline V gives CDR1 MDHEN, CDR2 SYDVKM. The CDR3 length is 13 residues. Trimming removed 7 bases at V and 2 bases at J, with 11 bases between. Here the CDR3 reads CASTSGSNYGYTF. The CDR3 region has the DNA TGTGCCAGCACCTCCGGCTCAAACTATGGCTACACCTTC.

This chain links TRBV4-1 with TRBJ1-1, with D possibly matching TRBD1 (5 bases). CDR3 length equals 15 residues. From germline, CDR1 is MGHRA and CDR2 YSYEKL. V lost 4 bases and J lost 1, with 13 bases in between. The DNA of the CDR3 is TGCGCCAGCAGCCGGGGCGTTAACCAGAACACTGAAGCTTTCTTT. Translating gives CASSRGVNQNTEAFF.

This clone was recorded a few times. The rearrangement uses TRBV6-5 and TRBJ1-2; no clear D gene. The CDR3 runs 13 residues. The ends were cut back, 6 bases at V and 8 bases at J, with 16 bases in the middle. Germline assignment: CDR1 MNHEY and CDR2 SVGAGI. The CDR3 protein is CASRPSRAVGYTF. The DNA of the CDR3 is TGTGCCAGCAGGCCTTCACGGGCCGTCGGCTACACCTTC.

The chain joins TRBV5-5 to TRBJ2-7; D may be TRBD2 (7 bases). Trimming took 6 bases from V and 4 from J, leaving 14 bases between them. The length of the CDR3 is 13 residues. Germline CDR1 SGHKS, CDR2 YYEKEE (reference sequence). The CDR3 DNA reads TGTGCCAGCACGGGGGGCGTGCGATACGAGCAGTACTTC. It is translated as CASTGGVRYEQYF.

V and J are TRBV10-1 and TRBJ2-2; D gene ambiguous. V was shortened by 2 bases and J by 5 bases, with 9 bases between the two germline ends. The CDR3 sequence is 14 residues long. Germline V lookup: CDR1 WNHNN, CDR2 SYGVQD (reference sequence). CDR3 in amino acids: CASSETGNTGELFF. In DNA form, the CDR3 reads TGCGCCAGCAGTGAGACCGGAAATACCGGGGAGCTGTTTTTT.

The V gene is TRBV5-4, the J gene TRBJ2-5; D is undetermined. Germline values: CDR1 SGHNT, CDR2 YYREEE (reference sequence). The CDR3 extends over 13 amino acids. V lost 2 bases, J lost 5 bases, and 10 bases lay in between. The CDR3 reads CASSFWGRETQYF. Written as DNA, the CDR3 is TGTGCCAGCAGCTTTTGGGGTCGGGAGACCCAGTACTTC. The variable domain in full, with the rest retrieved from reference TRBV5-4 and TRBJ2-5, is ETGVTQSPTHLIKTRGQQVTLRCSSQSGHNTVSWYQQALGQGPQFIFQYYREEENGRGNFPPRFSGLQFPNYSSELNVNALELDDSALYLCASSFWGRETQYFGPGTRLLVL.

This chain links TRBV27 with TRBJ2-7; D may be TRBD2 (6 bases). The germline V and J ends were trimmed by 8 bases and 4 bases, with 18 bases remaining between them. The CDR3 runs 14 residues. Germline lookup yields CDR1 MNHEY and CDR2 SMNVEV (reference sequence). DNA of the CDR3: TGTGCCAGCCGCGGAGGGATCCCGAGTTACGAGCAGTACTTC. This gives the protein CASRGGIPSYEQYF.

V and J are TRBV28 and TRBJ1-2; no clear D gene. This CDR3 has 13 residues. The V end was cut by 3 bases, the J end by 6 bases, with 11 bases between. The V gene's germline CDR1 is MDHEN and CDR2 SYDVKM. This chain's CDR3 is CASSFRRLDGYTF. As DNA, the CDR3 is TGTGCCAGCAGTTTCCGACGACTCGATGGCTACACCTTC.

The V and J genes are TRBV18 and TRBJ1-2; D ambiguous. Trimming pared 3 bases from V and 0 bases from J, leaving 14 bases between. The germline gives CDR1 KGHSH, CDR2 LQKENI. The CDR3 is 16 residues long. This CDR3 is CASSPAAAPSNYGYTF. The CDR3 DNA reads TGTGCCAGCTCACCGGCGGCAGCCCCCTCTAACTATGGCTACACCTTC.

The CDR3 sequence: CSASRAESGYF. The CDR3 DNA reads as TGCAGTGCTAGCCGGGCGGAATCGGGGTACTTC. The chain carries TRBV20-1 and TRBJ2-7; D not resolved. This CDR3 has 11 residues. Looked up from germline, CDR1 is DFQATT and CDR2 is SNEGSKA (reference sequence). The V and J ends lost 3 bases and 12 bases respectively, with 15 bases between them.

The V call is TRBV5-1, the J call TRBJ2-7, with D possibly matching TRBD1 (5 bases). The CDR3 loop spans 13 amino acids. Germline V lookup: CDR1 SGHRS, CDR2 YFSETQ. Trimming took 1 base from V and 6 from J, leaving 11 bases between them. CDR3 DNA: TGCGCCAGCAGCTTGACAGGTCAGGGCGAGCAGTACTTC. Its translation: CASSLTGQGEQYF.

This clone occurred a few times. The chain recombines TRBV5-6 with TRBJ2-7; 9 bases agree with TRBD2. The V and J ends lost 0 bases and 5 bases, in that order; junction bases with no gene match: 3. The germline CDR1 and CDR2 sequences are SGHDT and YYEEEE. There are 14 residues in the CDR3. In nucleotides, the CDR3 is TGTGCCAGCAGCTTGGGCGGGAGGGCCCACGAGCAGTACTTC. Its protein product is CASSLGGRAHEQYF. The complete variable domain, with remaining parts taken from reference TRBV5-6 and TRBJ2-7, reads DAGVTQSPTHLIKTRGQQVTLRCSPKSGHDTVSWYQQALGQGPQFIFQYYEEEERQRGNFPDRFSGHQFPNYSSELNVNALLLGDSALYLCASSLGGRAHEQYFGPGTRLTVT.

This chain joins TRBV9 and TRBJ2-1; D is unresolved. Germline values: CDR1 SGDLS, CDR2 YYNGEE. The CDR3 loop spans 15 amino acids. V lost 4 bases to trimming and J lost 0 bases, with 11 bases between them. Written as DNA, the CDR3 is TGTGCCAGCAGCCCTACCCCGAGCTCCTACAATGAGCAGTTCTTC. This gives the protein CASSPTPSSYNEQFF.

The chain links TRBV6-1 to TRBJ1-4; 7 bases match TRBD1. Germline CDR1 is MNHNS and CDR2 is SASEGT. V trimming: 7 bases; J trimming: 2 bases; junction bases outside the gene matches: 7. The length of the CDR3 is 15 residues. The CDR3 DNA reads TGTGCCAGCATCCGAGACAGGGTTACTAATGAAAAACTGTTTTTT. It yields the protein CASIRDRVTNEKLFF.

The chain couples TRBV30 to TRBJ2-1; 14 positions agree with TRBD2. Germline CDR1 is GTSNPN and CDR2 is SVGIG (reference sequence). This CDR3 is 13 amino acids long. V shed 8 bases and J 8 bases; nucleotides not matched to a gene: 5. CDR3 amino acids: CARGLAGVHEQFF. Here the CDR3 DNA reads TGTGCCAGGGGACTAGCGGGAGTCCATGAGCAGTTCTTC. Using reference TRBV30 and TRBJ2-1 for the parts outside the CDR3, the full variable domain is SQTIHQWPATLVQPVGSPLSLECTVEGTSNPNLYWYRQAAGRGLQLLFYSVGIGQISSEVPQNLSASRPQDRQFILSSKKLLLSDSGFYLCARGLAGVHEQFFGPGTRLTVL.

CDR3 protein: CAWSVVSADTQYF. In DNA, the CDR3 is TGTGCCTGGAGTGTAGTCTCAGCAGATACGCAGTATTTT. The chain couples TRBV30 to TRBJ2-3, with unresolved D. This CDR3 comprises 13 residues. The ends were cut back, 0 bases at V and 4 bases at J, with 8 bases in the middle. Germline values: CDR1 GTSNPN, CDR2 SVGIG (reference sequence).

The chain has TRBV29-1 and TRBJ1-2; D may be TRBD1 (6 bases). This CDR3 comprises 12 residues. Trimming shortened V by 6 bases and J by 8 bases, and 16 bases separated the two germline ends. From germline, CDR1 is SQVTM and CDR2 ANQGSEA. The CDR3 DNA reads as TGCAGCGTGATAATAACAGGGCCCGGCTACACCTTC. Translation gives CSVIITGPGYTF.

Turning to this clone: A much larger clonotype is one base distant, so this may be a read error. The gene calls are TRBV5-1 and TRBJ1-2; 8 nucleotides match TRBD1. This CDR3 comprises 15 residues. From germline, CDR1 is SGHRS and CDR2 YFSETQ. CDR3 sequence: CDSSPRPGGRDGYTF. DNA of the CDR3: TGCGACAGCAGCCCGAGACCAGGGGGCAGAGATGGCTACACCTTC.

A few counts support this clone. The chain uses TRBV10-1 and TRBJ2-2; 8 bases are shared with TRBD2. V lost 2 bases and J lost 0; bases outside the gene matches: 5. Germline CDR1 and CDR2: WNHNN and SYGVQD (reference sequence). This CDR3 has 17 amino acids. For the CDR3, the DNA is TGCGCCAGCAGTGAGGCCACTAGCGGAGCGAACACCGGGGAGCTGTTTTTT. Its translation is CASSEATSGANTGELFF.

This CDR3 is CAWRTTQGSNYGYTF. CDR3 bases: TGTGCCTGGAGAACAACCCAGGGGTCTAACTATGGCTACACCTTC. This chain uses TRBV30 with TRBJ1-2, with D possibly TRBD1 on 6 matching bases. Germline CDR1 reads GTSNPN; CDR2 reads SVGIG (reference sequence). The V end was cut by 3 bases, the J end by 0 bases, with 14 bases between. There are 15 residues in the CDR3.

The CDR3 DNA reads TGTGCCAGCAGCGTAACCGGGACAGGGTCTGGAAACACCATATATTTT. This sequence encodes CASSVTGTGSGNTIYF. This chain links TRBV7-2 with TRBJ1-3; 9 bases line up with TRBD1. Per the germline V gene, CDR1 is SGHTA and CDR2 is FQGNSA. CDR3 length equals 16 residues. The J segment lost 1 base and the V segment lost 5 bases, leaving 6 bases of the junction unmatched.

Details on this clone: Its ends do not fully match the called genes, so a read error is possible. The CDR3 spells CASSPPRGAGDSNEQFF. Here the CDR3 DNA reads TGTGCCAGCTCGCCACCCCGAGGAGCGGGAGATTCGAATGAGCAGTTCTTC. The rearrangement uses TRBV18 and TRBJ2-1; 8 bases map to TRBD2. The CDR3 consists of 17 residues. Germline V gene lookup returns CDR1 KGHSH and CDR2 LQKENI.

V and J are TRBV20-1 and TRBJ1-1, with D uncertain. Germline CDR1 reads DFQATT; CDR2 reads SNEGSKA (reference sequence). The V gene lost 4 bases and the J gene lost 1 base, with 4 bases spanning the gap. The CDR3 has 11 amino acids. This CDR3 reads CSATPNTEAFF. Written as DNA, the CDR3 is TGCAGTGCTACTCCGAACACTGAAGCTTTCTTT.